This TCR beta chain was recorded in a study of T cells after posttransplantation cyclophosphamide. A word on this clone: Its target is unknown.

Cyclophosphamide on days +3 and +4 followed busulfan-fludarabine conditioning and a marrow graft. V trimming: 5 bases; J trimming: 2 bases; junction bases outside the gene matches: 6. This CDR3 is 14 amino acids long. Germline loops: CDR1 SGHAT, CDR2 FQDESV (reference sequence). Whole-study results and caveats: TRB overlap between skin or GI tissue T cells and blood was limited. TRB clonality was highly associated with recipient CMV seropositivity and reactivation.

Libraries were prepared by immunoSEQ multiplex PCR; TCRdb keeps only in-frame clonotypes and omits some of them. The table shows a few thousand clones, with over 75% occurring only once. Sequencing was performed on CD4+ T cells sorted from blood, taken approximately 380 days after allogeneic stem cell transplant with posttransplant cyclophosphamide. The receptor was isolated from a male patient between 50 and 60 years old who received an allogeneic stem cell transplant from a related donor and was CMV-positive. Some T cells may be provided by the graft donor. The chain joins TRBV11-1 to TRBJ2-7; 7 bases agree with TRBD1. CDR3 nucleotide sequence: TGTGCCAGCAGCGTCCGACAGGGTGCCTACGAGCAGTACTTC. Its protein is CASSVRQGAYEQYF.